The clone carrying this T cell receptor beta chain is large (0.1 to 1%) in the sample. The V and J ends lost 0 bases and 3 bases respectively, with 9 bases between them. Germline CDR1 is LNHDA and CDR2 is SQIVND (reference sequence). CDR3 length: 15 residues. CD3+CD4+ and CD3+CD8+ cells were FACS-sorted from thawed unstimulated PBMCs. This record belongs to a study of T cell clones after liver transplantation. Study-level information: TCRbeta sequencing after a pre-transplant mixed lymphocyte reaction identified graft-donor-reactive clones, later tracked in post-transplant blood. Blood was drawn pre-transplant, before withdrawal, and after full or failed withdrawal.

Profiled with immunoSEQ multiplex PCR; TCRdb holds only in-frame clones, not every one. Here the sample spans about 8,900 clones, around 72% being singletons. This receptor was identified in a human patient who received a liver transplant. Some of the T cells might come from the graft donor. The source material was CD8+ T cells from blood, sampled at the approximately 15-month timepoint. The chain employs TRBV19 and TRBJ2-1; D uncertain. Written as DNA, the CDR3 is TGTGCCAGTAGTATAGAGCGGTCCGTCTACAATGAGCAGTTCTTC. Translating it yields CASSIERSVYNEQFF.